This T cell receptor (beta chain) was sequenced in a study of blood T cell repertoires in COVID-19. About the study: Samples taken during acute and convalescent COVID-19 were collected in the United States, Italy and Spain. T cells, B-cell-depleted T cells, or PBMCs provided the cDNA or gDNA that served as material.

V gave up 0 bases and J gave up 2 bases; unmatched junction bases: 5. The CDR3 loop spans 16 amino acids. Per the germline V gene, CDR1 is LNHDA and CDR2 is SQIVND (reference sequence). Per the original methods: Amplified reference gene primers provided the basis for estimating nucleated cell counts. Sequencing used immunoSEQ multiplex PCR; TCRdb keeps in-frame clones, though not all of them. Clone size and the V and J calls come from that table; the DNA yielded D and trimming. Of about 120,000 clones detected, 75% to 90% appear once; the ten largest clones hold 25% to 30%. The sequencing sample was made of peripheral blood. The J gene is TRBJ2-7, the V gene TRBV19; 9 nucleotides align to TRBD2. This receptor was obtained from a man aged 65 to 79 with active or convalescent COVID-19. CDR3 nucleotides: TGTGCCAGTAGTATAGATCTCCTAGCGGGAACCTACGAGCAGTACTTC. Its translation: CASSIDLLAGTYEQYF.